This entry describes one T cell receptor beta chain. This clone has only one observation. The antigen it recognizes is unknown. No base quality information exists; no much larger clone differs at one position. Genomic DNA was extracted from sorted cells with the Quick-DNA Microprep Kit. Amplification of TCRbeta DNA was done with the immunoSEQ hsTCRbeta kit, following the protocol from the manufacturer. An Illumina MiSeq instrument was used to sequence the TCRbeta libraries. The source study handled its data this way. Removing out-of-frame sequences left 2 million to 2.5 million distinct TCRbeta sequences, an average of about 70,000 per individual. Each individual was scored according to the count of 164 previously reported CMV-associated TCRbeta sequences and the total productive distinct TCRbeta count. A beta-binomial model was reimplemented in Python, and scikit-learn random forests with default parameters were trained on US cohort data. On the Belgian cohort, classifier performance was reported as the median AUC, along with percentile confidence intervals, across 10,000 bootstrap iterations. The immuneACCESS repertoire file appears here via TCRdb, limited to in-frame rearrangements. These files lack a portion of the clones; in checked studies, under half of the deficit traces to unresolved V genes, and the cause of the others is not known. The DNA gave D and trimming, while V, J and clone size come from that table. The sample includes 85,000 to 100,000 clones, with 75% to 85% observed a single time. Clones ranked in the top ten supply 3.6% of the sample.

Single viable CD3+CD4+CD8-CD45RO+ cells were sorted as memory CD4+ T cells on a FACSAria II. To determine CMV serostatus, a Roche Elecsys assay was used that detects serum IgG against CMV pp150, pp28, p38 and p52. Once the samples were thawed, total CD4+ T cells were enriched through positive selection using CD4 magnetic microbeads. The samples came from a different study that was designed specifically to examine the CD4+ T cell memory repertoire. Peripheral blood mononuclear cells were isolated and cryopreserved according to standard operating procedures, and serum was stored at -80 degrees C. CD3-PerCP (BW264/56), CD4-APC (RPA-T4), CD45RO-PE (UCHT1) and CD8-Pacific Orange (3B5) antibodies were used for staining, and non-viable cells were excluded with Sytox blue. This sample is drawn from a study of memory CD4+ T cells and cytomegalovirus serostatus (dated by TCRdb to between 2018 and 2021). With regard to the full study: The 33 healthy Belgian adults in the cohort included 9 who were CMV seropositive and some 25 who were CMV seronegative. CD4+ memory TCRbeta repertoires of a Belgian cohort with known cytomegalovirus serostatus were sequenced in order to replicate a published TCR-based CMV serostatus classifier. General findings and caveats noted by the study authors: A median bootstrapped AUC of around 0.95 with a 95% CI of 0.76-1.00 was achieved on the Belgian cohort by the original-framework classifier. Only CD4+CD45RO+ memory cells were sequenced, in contrast to the original study, in which naive and memory CD4+ and CD8+ populations were covered. Of roughly 170 previously reported CMV-associated TCRbeta sequences, around 70 appeared in the CD4+ memory repertoires, each in one to five individuals. The results were interpreted as suggesting that the CMV-associated TCR signature is mostly present in the CD4+ memory repertoire. For CMV serostatus prediction, a median bootstrapped AUC of approximately 0.95 was reached with the original framework, and a median bootstrapped AUC of about 0.9 was reached with a US-trained random forest.

The germline V gene sets CDR1 to MDHEN and CDR2 to SYDVKM. The CDR3 measures 14 amino acids from cysteine to phenylalanine. Only CDR3 DNA remains: 42 bases, in frame from the first base. V ends up 5 bases short and J 7 bases short, with an unmatched junction base count of 7. This clonotype was sampled from an adult in good health and CMV-seropositive. The chain couples TRBV28 to TRBJ1-5; a stretch of 8 junction bases matches TRBD1. The sample taken for sequencing was memory CD4+ T cells from blood. This receptor has the CDR3 CASSPGQGGQPQHF. In nucleotide form, the sequence is TGTGCCAGCAGTCCCGGACAGGGCGGACAGCCCCAGCATTTT.